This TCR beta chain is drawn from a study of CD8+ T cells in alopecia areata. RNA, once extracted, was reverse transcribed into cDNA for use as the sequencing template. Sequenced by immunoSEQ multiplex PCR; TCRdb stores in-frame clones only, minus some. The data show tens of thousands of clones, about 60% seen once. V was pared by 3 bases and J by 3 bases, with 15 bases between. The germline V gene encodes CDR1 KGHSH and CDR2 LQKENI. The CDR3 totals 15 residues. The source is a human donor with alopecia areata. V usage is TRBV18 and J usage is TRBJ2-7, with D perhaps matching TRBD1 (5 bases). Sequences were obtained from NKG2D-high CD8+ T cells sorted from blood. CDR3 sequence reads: CASSPPQAGNYEQYF. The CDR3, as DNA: TGTGCCAGCTCACCCCCTCAGGCAGGGAACTACGAGCAGTACTTC. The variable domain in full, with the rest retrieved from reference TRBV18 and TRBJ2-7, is NAGVMQNPRHLVRRRGQEARLRCSPMKGHSHVYWYRQLPEEGLKFMVYLQKENIIDESGMPKERFSAEFPKEGPSILRIQQVVRGDSAAYFCASSPPQAGNYEQYFGPGTRLTVT.